This entry is about one T cell receptor (beta chain). Trimming took 1 base from V and 4 from J, leaving 7 bases between them. The CDR3 consists of 13 residues. In germline, CDR1 is SGHTA, CDR2 FQGNSA. The sample comes from a study of blood T cell repertoires in COVID-19. Turning to the study itself: Acute and convalescent COVID-19 specimens originated in the United States, Italy and Spain. The cDNA or gDNA used as material had been derived from T cells, B-cell-depleted T cells, or PBMCs.

In the original workflow: Estimated nucleated cell counts came from reference gene primer amplification. TCRdb's copy holds only in-frame clones and misses some; the assay was immunoSEQ multiplex PCR. That table supplies the V and J calls and clone size; D and trimming were determined from the DNA. The sample has fewer than 250,000 clones; 84% are singletons. The clonotype was recovered from a human donor in a cohort sampled during active COVID-19. The gene calls are TRBV7-2 and TRBJ1-2; D unresolved. Sequences were obtained from peripheral blood. The CDR3 DNA reads TGTGCCAGCAGCTTAGATGGGCTCTATGGCTACACCTTC. Protein sequence: CASSLDGLYGYTF.